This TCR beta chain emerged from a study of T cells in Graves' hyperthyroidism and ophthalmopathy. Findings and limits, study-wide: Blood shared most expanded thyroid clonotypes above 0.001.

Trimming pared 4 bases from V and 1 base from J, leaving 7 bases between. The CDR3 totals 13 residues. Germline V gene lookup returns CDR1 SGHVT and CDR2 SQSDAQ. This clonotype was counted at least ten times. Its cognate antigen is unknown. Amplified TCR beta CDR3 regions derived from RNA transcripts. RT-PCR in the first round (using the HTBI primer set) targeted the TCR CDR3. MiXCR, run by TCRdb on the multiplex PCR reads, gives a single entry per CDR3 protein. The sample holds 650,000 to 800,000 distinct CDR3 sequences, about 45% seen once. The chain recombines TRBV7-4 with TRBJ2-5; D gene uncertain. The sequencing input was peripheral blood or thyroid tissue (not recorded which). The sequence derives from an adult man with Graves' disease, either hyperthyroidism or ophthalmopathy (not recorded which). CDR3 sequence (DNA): TGTGCCAGCAGCTCCCGCATCCAAGAGACCCAGTACTTC. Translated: CASSSRIQETQYF.